This TCR beta chain was sequenced in a study of Tregs in tolerant kidney transplant recipients. General study points: Tregs expanded with activated donor B cells seemed most donor-specific. Biological reproducibility was not directly addressed, but technical replication error appeared minimal.

Produced via immunoSEQ multiplex PCR; TCRdb's table is partial and in-frame only. The sample has about 120,000 clones; around nine tenths are singletons. Unstimulated regulatory T cells (CD4+CD25+CD127-), CD4+CD25- non-regulatory cells, CD4 and CD8 cells were FACS-sorted from thawed PBMCs. Germline V CDR1 and CDR2: SGHVS, FQNEAQ. Germline trimming cut 4 bases from V and 6 bases from J; bases unmatched to any gene: 2. The CDR3 runs 13 residues. As concerns this clone: What it binds is unknown.

Specimen: CD4+ T cells from blood. The V call is TRBV7-8, the J call TRBJ2-7, with TRBD1 identical over 11 bases. The TCR was taken from a human donor in good health. The DNA of the CDR3 is TGTGCCAGCAGCTCCGGACAGGGGGCCGAGCAGTACTTC. Translating it yields CASSSGQGAEQYF.